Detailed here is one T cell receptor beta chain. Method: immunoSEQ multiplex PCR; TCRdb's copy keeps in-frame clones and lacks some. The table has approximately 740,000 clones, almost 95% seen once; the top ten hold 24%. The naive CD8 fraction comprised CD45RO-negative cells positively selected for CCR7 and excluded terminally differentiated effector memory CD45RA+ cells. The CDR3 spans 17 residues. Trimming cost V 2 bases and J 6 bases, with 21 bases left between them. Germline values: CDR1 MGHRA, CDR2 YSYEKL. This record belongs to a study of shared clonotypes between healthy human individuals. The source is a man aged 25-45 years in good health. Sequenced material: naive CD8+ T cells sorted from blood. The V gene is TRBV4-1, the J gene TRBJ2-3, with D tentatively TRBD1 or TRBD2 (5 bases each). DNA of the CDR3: TGCGCCAGCAGCCAAATGGGGGTGGGAAACTCGGGGGATACGCAGTATTTT. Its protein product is CASSQMGVGNSGDTQYF.